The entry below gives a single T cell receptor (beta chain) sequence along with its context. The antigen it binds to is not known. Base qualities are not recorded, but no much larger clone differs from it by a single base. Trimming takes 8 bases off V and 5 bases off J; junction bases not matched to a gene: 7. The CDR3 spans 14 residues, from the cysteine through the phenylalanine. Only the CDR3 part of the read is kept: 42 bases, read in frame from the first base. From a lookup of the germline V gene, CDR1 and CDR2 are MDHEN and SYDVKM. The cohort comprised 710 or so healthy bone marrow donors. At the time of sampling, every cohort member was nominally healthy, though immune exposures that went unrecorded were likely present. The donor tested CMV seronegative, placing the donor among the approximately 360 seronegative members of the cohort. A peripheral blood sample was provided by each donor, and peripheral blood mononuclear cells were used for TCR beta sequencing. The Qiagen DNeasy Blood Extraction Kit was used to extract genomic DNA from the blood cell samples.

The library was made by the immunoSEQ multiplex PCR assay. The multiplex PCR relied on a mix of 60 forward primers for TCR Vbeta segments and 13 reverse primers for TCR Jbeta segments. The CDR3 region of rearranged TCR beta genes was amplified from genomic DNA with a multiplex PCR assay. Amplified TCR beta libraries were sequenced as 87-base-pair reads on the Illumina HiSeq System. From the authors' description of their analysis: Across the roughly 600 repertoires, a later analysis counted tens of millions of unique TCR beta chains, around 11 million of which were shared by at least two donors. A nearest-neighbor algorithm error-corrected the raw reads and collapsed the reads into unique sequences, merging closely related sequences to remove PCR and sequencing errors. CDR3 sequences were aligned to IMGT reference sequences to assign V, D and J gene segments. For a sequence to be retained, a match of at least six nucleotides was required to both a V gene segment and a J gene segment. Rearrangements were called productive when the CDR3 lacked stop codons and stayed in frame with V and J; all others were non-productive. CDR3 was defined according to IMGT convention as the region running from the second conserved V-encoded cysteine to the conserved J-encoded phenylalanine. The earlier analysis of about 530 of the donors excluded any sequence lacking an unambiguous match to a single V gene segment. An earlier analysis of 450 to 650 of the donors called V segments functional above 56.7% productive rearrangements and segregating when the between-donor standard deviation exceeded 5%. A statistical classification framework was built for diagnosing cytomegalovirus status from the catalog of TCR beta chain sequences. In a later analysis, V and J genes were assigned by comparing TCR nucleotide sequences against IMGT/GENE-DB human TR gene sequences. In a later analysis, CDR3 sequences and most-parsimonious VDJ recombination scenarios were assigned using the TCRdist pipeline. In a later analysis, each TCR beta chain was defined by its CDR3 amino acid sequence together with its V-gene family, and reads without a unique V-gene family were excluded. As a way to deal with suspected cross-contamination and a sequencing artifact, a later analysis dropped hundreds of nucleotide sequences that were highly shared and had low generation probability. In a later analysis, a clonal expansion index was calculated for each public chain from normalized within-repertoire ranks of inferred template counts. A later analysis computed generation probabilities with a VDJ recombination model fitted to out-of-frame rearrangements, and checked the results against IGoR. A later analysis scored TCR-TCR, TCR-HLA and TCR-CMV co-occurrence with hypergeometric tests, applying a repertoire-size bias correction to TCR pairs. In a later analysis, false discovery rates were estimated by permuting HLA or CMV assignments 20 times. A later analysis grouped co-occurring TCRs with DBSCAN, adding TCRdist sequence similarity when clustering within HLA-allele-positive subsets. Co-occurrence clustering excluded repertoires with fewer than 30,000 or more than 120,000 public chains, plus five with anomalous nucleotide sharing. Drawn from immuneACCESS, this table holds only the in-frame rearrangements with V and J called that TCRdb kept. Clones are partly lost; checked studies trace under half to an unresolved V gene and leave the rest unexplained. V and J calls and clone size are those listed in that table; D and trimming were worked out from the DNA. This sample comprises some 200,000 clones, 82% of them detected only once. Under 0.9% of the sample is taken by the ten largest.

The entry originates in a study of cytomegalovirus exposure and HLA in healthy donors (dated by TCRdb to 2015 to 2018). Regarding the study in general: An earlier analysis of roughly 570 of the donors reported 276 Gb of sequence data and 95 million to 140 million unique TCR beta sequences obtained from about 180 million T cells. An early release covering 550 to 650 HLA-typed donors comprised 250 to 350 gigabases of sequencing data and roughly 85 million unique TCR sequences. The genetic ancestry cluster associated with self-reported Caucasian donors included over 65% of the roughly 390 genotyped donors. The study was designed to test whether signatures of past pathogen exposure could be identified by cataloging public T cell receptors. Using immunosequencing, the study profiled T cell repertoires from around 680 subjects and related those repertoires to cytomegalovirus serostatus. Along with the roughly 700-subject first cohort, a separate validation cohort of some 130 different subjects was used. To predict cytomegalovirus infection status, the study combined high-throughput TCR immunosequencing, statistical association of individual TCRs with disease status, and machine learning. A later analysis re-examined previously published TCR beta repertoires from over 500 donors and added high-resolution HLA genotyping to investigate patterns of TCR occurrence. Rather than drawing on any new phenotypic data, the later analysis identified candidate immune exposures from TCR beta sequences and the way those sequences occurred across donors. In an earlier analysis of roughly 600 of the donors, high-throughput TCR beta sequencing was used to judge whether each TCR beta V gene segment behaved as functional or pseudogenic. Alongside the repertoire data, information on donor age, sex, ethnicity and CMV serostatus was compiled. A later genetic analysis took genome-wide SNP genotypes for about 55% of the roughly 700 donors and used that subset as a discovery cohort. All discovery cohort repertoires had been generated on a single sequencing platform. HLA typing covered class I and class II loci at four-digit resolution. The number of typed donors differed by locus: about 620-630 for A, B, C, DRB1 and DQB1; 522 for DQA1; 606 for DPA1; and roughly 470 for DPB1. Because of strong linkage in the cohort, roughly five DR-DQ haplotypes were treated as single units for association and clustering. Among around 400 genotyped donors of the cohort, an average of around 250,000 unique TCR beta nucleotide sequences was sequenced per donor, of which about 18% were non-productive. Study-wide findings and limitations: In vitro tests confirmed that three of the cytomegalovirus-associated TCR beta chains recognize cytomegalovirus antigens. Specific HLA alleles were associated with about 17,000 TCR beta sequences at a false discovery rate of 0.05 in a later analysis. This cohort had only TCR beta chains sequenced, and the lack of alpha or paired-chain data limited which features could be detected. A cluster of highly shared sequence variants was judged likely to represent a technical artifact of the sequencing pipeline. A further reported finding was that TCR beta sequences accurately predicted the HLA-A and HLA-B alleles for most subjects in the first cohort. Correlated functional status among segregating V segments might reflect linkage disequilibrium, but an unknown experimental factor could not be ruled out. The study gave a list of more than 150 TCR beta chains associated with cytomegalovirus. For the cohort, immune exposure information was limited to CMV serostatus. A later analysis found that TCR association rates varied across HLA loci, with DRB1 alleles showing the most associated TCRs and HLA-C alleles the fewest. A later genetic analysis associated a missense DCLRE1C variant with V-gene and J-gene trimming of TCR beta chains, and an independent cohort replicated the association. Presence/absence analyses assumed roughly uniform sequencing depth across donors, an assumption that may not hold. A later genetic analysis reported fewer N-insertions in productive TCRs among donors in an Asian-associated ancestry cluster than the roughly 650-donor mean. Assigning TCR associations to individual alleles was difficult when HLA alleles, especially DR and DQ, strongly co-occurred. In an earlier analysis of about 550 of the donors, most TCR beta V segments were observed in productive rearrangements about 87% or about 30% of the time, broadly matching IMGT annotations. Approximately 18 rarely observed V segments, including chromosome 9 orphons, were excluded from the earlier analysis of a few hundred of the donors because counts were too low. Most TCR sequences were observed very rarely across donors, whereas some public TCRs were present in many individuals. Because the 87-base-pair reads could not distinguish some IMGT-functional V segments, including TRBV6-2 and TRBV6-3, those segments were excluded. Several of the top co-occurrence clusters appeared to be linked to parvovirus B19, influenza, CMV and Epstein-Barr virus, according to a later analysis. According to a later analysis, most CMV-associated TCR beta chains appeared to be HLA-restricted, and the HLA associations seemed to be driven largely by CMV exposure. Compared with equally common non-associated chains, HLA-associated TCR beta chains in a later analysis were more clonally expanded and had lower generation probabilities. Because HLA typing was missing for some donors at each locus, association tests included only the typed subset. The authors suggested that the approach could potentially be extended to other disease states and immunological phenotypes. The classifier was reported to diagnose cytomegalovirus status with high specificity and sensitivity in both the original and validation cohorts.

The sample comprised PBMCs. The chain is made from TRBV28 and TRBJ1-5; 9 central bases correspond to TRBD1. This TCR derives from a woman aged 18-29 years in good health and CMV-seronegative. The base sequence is TGTGCCAGCGGGACAGGGACTGGTTATCAGCCCCAGCATTTT. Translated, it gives CASGTGTGYQPQHF. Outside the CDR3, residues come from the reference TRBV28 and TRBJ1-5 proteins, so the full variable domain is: DVKVTQSSRYLVKRTGEKVFLECVQDMDHENMFWYRQDPGLGLRLIYFSYDVKMKEKGDIPEGYSVSREKKERFSLILESASTNQTSMYLCASGTGTGYQPQHFGDGTRLSIL.